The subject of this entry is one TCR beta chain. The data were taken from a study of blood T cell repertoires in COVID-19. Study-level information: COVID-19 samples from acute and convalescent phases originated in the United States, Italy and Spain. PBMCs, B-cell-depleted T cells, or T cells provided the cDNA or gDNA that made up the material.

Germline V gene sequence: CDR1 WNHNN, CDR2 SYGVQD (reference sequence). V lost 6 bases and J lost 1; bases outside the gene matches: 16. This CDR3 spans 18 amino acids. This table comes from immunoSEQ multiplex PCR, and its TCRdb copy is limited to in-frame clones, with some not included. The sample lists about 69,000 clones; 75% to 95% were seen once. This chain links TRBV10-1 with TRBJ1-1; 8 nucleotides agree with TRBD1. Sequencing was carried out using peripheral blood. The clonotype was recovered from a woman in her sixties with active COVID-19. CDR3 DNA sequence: TGCGCCAGCAGCAACCCTCTAGGACAGGGCGGGAGGAACACTGAAGCTTTCTTT. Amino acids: CASSNPLGQGGRNTEAFF.